These 32 T cell receptor beta chains came from one sample sequenced in a study of CD8 T cells in Susac syndrome. A quantity of roughly 0.5 to 1 ug RNA underwent reverse transcription using random hexamers. TCRdb independently ran MiXCR on the immunoSEQ multiplex PCR reads; one entry per CDR3 protein. The sample yields around 190,000 distinct CDR3 sequences, roughly 92% seen once. Material: CD4+ T cells from PBMCs. Receptors were obtained from a human donor in good health.

Here the CDR3 DNA reads TGCGCCAGCAGCGGAGGGGTAAGGGCCAGGGAAAGTGGCTACACCTTC. Protein sequence: CASSGGVRARESGYTF. The rearrangement links TRBV5-1 to TRBJ1-2, with TRBD1 as a possible D gene (5 bases). Germline CDR1 SGHRS, CDR2 YFSETQ. There are 16 residues in the CDR3. V dropped 4 bases and J dropped 7 bases, with 23 bases sitting between them.

The chain's CDR3 is CASSLIIGSSLRNTIYF. The DNA of the CDR3 is TGTGCCAGCAGCTTAATAATAGGCAGTAGTTTGAGAAACACCATATATTTT. This rearrangement joins TRBV7-8 to TRBJ1-3; no clear D. Trimming cost V 2 bases and J 5 bases, with 19 bases left between them. The germline V gene has CDR1 SGHVS and CDR2 FQNEAQ. This CDR3 spans 17 amino acids.

CDR3 in DNA: TGTGCCAGCAGCCAAGCGGGTGAGCAGTTCTTC. Translating gives CASSQAGEQFF. V is TRBV3-1 and J is TRBJ2-1; D is uncertain. Germline loops: CDR1 LGHDT, CDR2 YNNKEL (reference sequence). V lost 1 base and J 9 bases, leaving 4 bases between the germline ends. This CDR3 has 11 residues.

V usage is TRBV19 and J usage is TRBJ2-7; D is perhaps TRBD1 or TRBD2 (5 bases each). CDR3 length: 13 amino acids. Germline lookup yields CDR1 LNHDA and CDR2 SQIVND (reference sequence). V lost 2 bases, J lost 6 bases, and 11 bases lay in between. The CDR3 reads CASSIYERGEQYF. The CDR3 coding sequence is TGTGCCAGTAGTATATACGAGAGGGGCGAGCAGTACTTC.

The chain is built from TRBV6-2 or TRBV6-3 and TRBJ2-5; D uncertain. Trimming stripped 4 bases from V and 2 bases from J, with 8 bases between. Germline-derived CDR1 and CDR2 are MNHEY and SVGEGT. This CDR3 is 13 amino acids long. CDR3 nucleotide sequence: TGTGCCAGCAGTTTAGCCGTTCAAGAGACCCAGTACTTC. Its protein product is CASSLAVQETQYF.

The chain uses TRBV5-6 and TRBJ1-2; 10 bases are shared with TRBD1. V gave up 0 bases and J gave up 8 bases; unmatched junction bases: 7. Germline V gives CDR1 SGHDT, CDR2 YYEEEE. The CDR3 spans 15 residues. The CDR3 DNA follows: TGTGCCAGCAGCTTGGCCGGCGGGACAGGGGAAGGCTACACCTTC. Its translation: CASSLAGGTGEGYTF.

This sequence joins TRBV30 and TRBJ1-1, with TRBD1 matching 7 bases. The CDR3 is made up of 13 amino acids. V was pared by 5 bases and J by 0 bases, with 3 bases of the junction left unmatched. Germline lookup yields CDR1 GTSNPN and CDR2 SVGIG (reference sequence). This CDR3 reads CAWGGQVNTEAFF. DNA of the CDR3: TGTGCCTGGGGTGGACAGGTGAACACTGAAGCTTTCTTT.

The J gene is TRBJ1-3, the V gene TRBV28; TRBD1 matches at 7 bases. Germline V CDR1 and CDR2: MDHEN, SYDVKM. The CDR3 consists of 15 residues. The V gene end was trimmed by 4 bases and the J gene end by 5 bases; junction bases not matched to a gene: 8. CDR3 amino acids: CASSSERQGRNTIYF. CDR3 DNA sequence: TGTGCCAGCAGTTCTGAACGACAGGGTCGAAACACCATATATTTT.

The genes are TRBV25-1 and TRBJ1-1; 7 bases map to TRBD1. Germline CDR1 MGHDK, CDR2 SYGVNS. Trimming cost V 6 bases and J 5 bases; bases outside gene matches: 6. CDR3 length equals 13 residues. Here the CDR3 DNA reads TGTGCCAGCAGCTCGACAGGGACGACTGAAGCTTTCTTT. This sequence encodes CASSSTGTTEAFF.

V gene TRBV19 combines with J gene TRBJ1-1; 8 nucleotides match TRBD1. The length of the CDR3 is 16 residues. The germline V gene encodes CDR1 LNHDA and CDR2 SQIVND (reference sequence). V lost 6 bases and J lost 1; bases outside the gene matches: 10. DNA for the CDR3: TGTGCCAGTAGCCCTTATTCTGGACAGGGGAACACTGAAGCTTTCTTT. It encodes CASSPYSGQGNTEAFF.

This clonotype was counted only a few times. V and J are TRBV5-1 and TRBJ2-7; D ambiguous. The CDR3 is 14 amino acids. Per the germline V gene, CDR1 is SGHRS and CDR2 is YFSETQ. V lost 4 bases, J lost 0 bases, and 11 bases lay in between. The CDR3, as DNA: TGCGCCAGCAGCAAAGCGAGGAGCTCCTACGAGCAGTACTTC. Its protein product is CASSKARSSYEQYF.

The rearrangement links TRBV6-5 to TRBJ1-1, with no clear D. CDR1 MNHEY and CDR2 SVGAGI come from the germline V gene. This CDR3 is 13 amino acids long. V gave up 0 bases and J gave up 5 bases, with 7 bases separating them. Here the CDR3 reads CASSYSRSTEAFF. The CDR3 coding sequence is TGTGCCAGCAGTTACTCGAGGAGTACTGAAGCTTTCTTT.

This clonotype was seen only once. The chain joins TRBV5-1 to TRBJ2-7; 8 bases align to TRBD1. CDR3 length equals 13 residues. Trimming cost V 7 bases and J 8 bases; bases outside gene matches: 11. Germline V gene lookup returns CDR1 SGHRS and CDR2 YFSETQ. CDR3 residues: CASRRDRSDKQYF. As DNA, the CDR3 is TGCGCCAGCCGACGGGACAGGTCTGATAAGCAGTACTTC. Full variable domain (outside the CDR3, taken from reference TRBV5-1 and TRBJ2-7): KAGVTQTPRYLIKTRGQQVTLSCSPISGHRSVSWYQQTPGQGLQFLFEYFSETQRNKGNFPGRFSGRQFSNSRSEMNVSTLELGDSALYLCASRRDRSDKQYFGPGTRLTVT.

The chain couples TRBV20-1 to TRBJ1-2; D is undetermined. Germline V CDR1 and CDR2: DFQATT, SNEGSKA (reference sequence). This CDR3 has 12 amino acids. The V and J ends lost 3 bases and 8 bases respectively, with 13 bases between them. This CDR3 is CSARGKEGGYTF. The CDR3 DNA reads as TGCAGTGCTAGGGGAAAAGAAGGAGGCTACACCTTC.

The J gene is TRBJ1-6, the V gene TRBV18, with a tentative D call TRBD1 (5 bases). This CDR3 region has 18 residues. The germline CDR1 and CDR2 sequences are KGHSH and LQKENI. Trimming removed 5 bases from V and 5 bases from J, with 22 bases in between. The CDR3 coding sequence is TGTGCCAGCTCAAAGGGGCCCACTCCCCTGGGGAATAATTCACCCCTCCACTTT. Its protein product is CASSKGPTPLGNNSPLHF.

CDR3 bases: TGTGCCAGCAGCCCGGTGGGCCCAACCTCCTACGAGCAGTACTTC. It specifies CASSPVGPTSYEQYF. The chain combines TRBV7-2 with TRBJ2-7; D remains ambiguous. This CDR3 is built from 15 residues. Germline lookup yields CDR1 SGHTA and CDR2 FQGNSA. The germline V and J ends were trimmed by 5 bases and 0 bases, with 14 bases remaining between them.

The chain recombines TRBV6-5 with TRBJ1-6; D might be TRBD1 (6 bases). Deletions cut 2 bases from V and 9 bases from J, with 17 bases between. CDR3 length: 16 residues. Germline loops: CDR1 MNHEY, CDR2 SVGAGI. The CDR3 region is CASSYHLTGSSSPLHF. CDR3 DNA: TGTGCCAGCAGTTACCACCTAACAGGGTCGAGTTCACCCCTCCACTTT.

The V gene is TRBV5-1, the J gene TRBJ2-2, with TRBD2 matching 12 bases. This CDR3 is built from 17 residues. Germline loops: CDR1 SGHRS, CDR2 YFSETQ. V lost 5 bases to trimming and J lost 0 bases; unmatched junction nucleotides: 5. This chain's CDR3 is CASRALAGGPNTGELFF. The CDR3, as DNA: TGCGCCAGCAGAGCACTAGCGGGGGGCCCGAACACCGGGGAGCTGTTTTTT.

This clonotype has just a few counts. The chain uses TRBV28 and TRBJ2-7; weak D call: TRBD1 (5 bases). The CDR3 sequence is 13 residues long. CDR1 is MDHEN and CDR2 is SYDVKM in the germline V gene. V was shortened by 3 bases and J by 1 base, with 7 bases between the two germline ends. DNA of the CDR3: TGTGCCAGCAGTTTGCAGGGATCCTACGAGCAGTACTTC. Translating gives CASSLQGSYEQYF.

The V gene is TRBV12-3 or TRBV12-4, the J gene TRBJ1-2; TRBD1 matches at 8 bases. There are 13 residues in the CDR3. V lost 3 bases, J lost 8 bases, and 5 bases stayed unmatched. Here the CDR3 reads CASSLQGARGYTF. For the CDR3, the DNA is TGTGCCAGCAGTTTGCAGGGGGCGCGAGGCTACACCTTC.

This clonotype was observed a single time. The chain employs TRBV7-2 and TRBJ2-7; D remains unclear. CDR1 SGHTA and CDR2 FQGNSA come from the germline V gene. V was cut by 1 base and J by 5 bases, with 9 bases left in between. The CDR3 covers 13 residues. The CDR3 bases are TGTGCCAGCAGCTTAGAGGCCACCCACGAGCAGTACGTC. Protein sequence: CASSLEATHEQYV.

The CDR3 sequence is CASNLQGPQETQYF. The CDR3 bases are TGTGCCAGCAACCTACAGGGACCCCAAGAGACCCAGTACTTC. This chain links TRBV11-1 with TRBJ2-5; D possibly corresponds to TRBD1 (6 bases). The CDR3 sequence is 14 residues long. Germline values: CDR1 SGHAT, CDR2 FQDESV (reference sequence). V lost 7 bases and J 1 base, leaving 13 bases between the germline ends.

About this clonotype itself: A junction end diverges from the germline sequence, so it may reflect a read error. As DNA, the CDR3 is TGTGCTAGCAGCTCAGGGGCAGAGACCCAGTACTTC. This codes for CASSSGAETQYF. This chain links TRBV7-7 with TRBJ2-5, with D perhaps TRBD1 (6 bases). Per the germline V gene, CDR1 is SSHAT and CDR2 is FNYEAQ (reference sequence). The CDR3 contains 12 residues.

The chain joins TRBV6-6 to TRBJ1-1; unclear D gene. The germline V gene has CDR1 MNHNY and CDR2 SVGAGI (reference sequence). The CDR3 totals 13 residues. Trimming stripped 7 bases from V and 1 base from J, with 10 bases between. The CDR3: CASTKWGNTEAFF. CDR3 DNA sequence: TGTGCCAGCACCAAATGGGGGAACACTGAAGCTTTCTTT.

J is TRBJ1-2 and V is TRBV29-1; TRBD1 might be the D (5 bases). Germline lookup yields CDR1 SQVTM and CDR2 ANQGSEA. The V gene lost 8 bases and the J gene lost 2 bases, with 12 bases spanning the gap. CDR3 size: 12 residues. CDR3 sequence (DNA): TGCAGCTCCCGGGACGCCAACTATGGCTACACCTTC. This gives the protein CSSRDANYGYTF.

The rearrangement joins TRBV28 to TRBJ2-5; perhaps TRBD2 as D (5 bases). The CDR3 totals 14 residues. CDR1 is MDHEN, CDR2 SYDVKM, per germline. V lost 2 bases to trimming and J lost 4 bases, with 11 bases between them. In nucleotides, the CDR3 is TGTGCCAGCAGTTTAAGCCTAGGAGGAGAGACCCAGTACTTC. This sequence encodes CASSLSLGGETQYF.

The rearrangement links TRBV27 to TRBJ2-5, with D perhaps matching TRBD1 (6 bases). Germline loops: CDR1 MNHEY, CDR2 SMNVEV (reference sequence). This CDR3 is built from 13 residues. V was cut by 3 bases and J by 7 bases, with 12 bases left in between. The CDR3 DNA reads TGTGCCAGCAGTTTGGGCAGGGGTACGACCCAGTACTTC. Protein product: CASSLGRGTTQYF.

This clonotype was seen only once. The V gene is TRBV28, the J gene TRBJ2-5; unclear D gene. The CDR3 has 14 residues. Germline V gene lookup returns CDR1 MDHEN and CDR2 SYDVKM. The ends were cut back, 7 bases at V and 1 base at J, with 13 bases in the middle. The CDR3 DNA reads as TGTGCCAGCACCGCGGTCGGCTCCCAAGAGACCCAGTACTTC. This encodes CASTAVGSQETQYF. Drawing the rest from reference TRBV28 and TRBJ2-5, the complete variable domain is DVKVTQSSRYLVKRTGEKVFLECVQDMDHENMFWYRQDPGLGLRLIYFSYDVKMKEKGDIPEGYSVSREKKERFSLILESASTNQTSMYLCASTAVGSQETQYFGPGTRLLVL.

J is TRBJ1-1 and V is TRBV6-5; possibly TRBD1 for D (5 bases). CDR3 length: 14 residues. Deletions cut 4 bases from V and 1 base from J, with 10 bases between. The germline CDR1 and CDR2 sequences are MNHEY and SVGAGI. The CDR3 spells CASSSVGTNTEAFF. As DNA, the CDR3 is TGTGCCAGCAGTTCCGTCGGGACGAACACTGAAGCTTTCTTT.

The V call is TRBV4-1, the J call TRBJ2-2, with a weak D call TRBD1 (5 bases). Germline CDR1 MGHRA, CDR2 YSYEKL. Trimming shortened V by 1 base and J by 2 bases, and 11 bases separated the two germline ends. The length of the CDR3 is 16 residues. CDR3: CASSQVTARNTGELFF. As DNA, the CDR3 is TGCGCCAGCAGCCAAGTGACAGCGAGAAACACCGGGGAGCTGTTTTTT.

The gene calls are TRBV7-2 and TRBJ2-2, with TRBD2 as a possible D gene (5 bases). Trimming left V 5 bases short and J 5 bases short, with 15 bases between. This CDR3 comprises 15 residues. Germline assignment: CDR1 SGHTA and CDR2 FQGNSA. The CDR3 protein is CASSAPGRPTGELFF. In DNA form, the CDR3 reads TGTGCCAGCAGCGCCCCGGGAAGACCGACCGGGGAGCTGTTTTTT.

This clonotype was seen a few times. The V call is TRBV29-1, the J call TRBJ2-7; 9 bases agree with TRBD1. The junction had 4 bases not matched to a gene; V was cut back by 4 bases and J by 6 bases. This CDR3 contains 12 residues. Germline-derived CDR1 and CDR2 are SQVTM and ANQGSEA. As DNA, the CDR3 is TGCAGCGTTGGGGACAGGGCGCGCGAGCAGTACTTC. This translates into CSVGDRAREQYF.